The table lists the clone carrying this T cell receptor (beta chain) with many counts. The data belong to a study of T-cell reconstitution after alpha-beta-depleted transplantation in children. V lost 1 base to trimming and J lost 7 bases, with 17 bases between them. This CDR3 is 15 amino acids long. The germline V gene has CDR1 SGHTA and CDR2 FQGNSA. This sample's TCRbeta library carried unique molecular identifier barcodes. TCRdb analysed the PCR reads with MiXCR anew, one entry per CDR3 protein. Of roughly 120,000 distinct CDR3 sequences listed, around 10% are singletons. This sequence joins TRBV7-2 and TRBJ2-7; tentative D call: TRBD1 (5 bases). Sequences were derived from PBMCs from the stem cell graft donor, sampled from the stem cell graft. The clonotype comes from a human donor who donated a stem cell graft to a child with acute lymphoblastic leukemia. CDR3 nucleotide sequence: TGTGCCAGCAGCTTAGTCCAGGGTAGTGTAGGTGAGCAGTACTTC. This encodes CASSLVQGSVGEQYF.